These T cell receptor beta chains were read from a single sample in a study of cytomegalovirus exposure and HLA in healthy donors. Here immunoSEQ multiplex PCR was the method, and the copy in TCRdb shows in-frame clones only, minus some. The data show around 170,000 clones, approximately 71% seen once. The sample taken for sequencing was PBMCs. These receptors came from a girl aged 10 to 17 in good health and CMV-seronegative. The CDR3 runs from the conserved cysteine through the conserved F or W. D genes are given only for firm matches. A clone size is listed for some rows: how often the clone was seen (once, few, many), or a class if it is expanded.

v_call	d_call	clone_size	j_call	cdr3_nt	cdr3_aa
TRBV13	TRBD1	.	TRBJ1-1	TGTGCCAGCAACAGGGGCGAGACTGAAGCTTTCTTT	CASNRGETEAFF
TRBV5-1	.	few	TRBJ1-4	TGCGCCAGCACGGCGGACTCAACTAATGAAAAACTGTTTTTT	CASTADSTNEKLFF
TRBV4-1	.	.	TRBJ1-5	TGCGCCAGCAGCCGTTCGTGGGGGGAGCTCGGGGCGCCCCAGCATTTT	CASSRSWGELGAPQHF
TRBV6-6	TRBD2	few	TRBJ2-2	TGTGCCACCCGAGCGGGGGGGCCGGGCGGGGAGCTGTTTTTT	CATRAGGPGGELFF
TRBV5-1	TRBD2	.	TRBJ2-3	TGCGCCAGCAGTTTCGGGGGGGGCACAGATACGCAGTATTTT	CASSFGGGTDTQYF
TRBV5-4	.	.	TRBJ1-6	TGTGCCAGCAGCTTGGTCACAGTTAATTCACCCCTCCACTTT	CASSLVTVNSPLHF
TRBV7-6	.	.	TRBJ1-1	TGTGCCAGCAGCCTCAAAGAGGCGGGGGAAGCTTTCTTT	CASSLKEAGEAFF
TRBV6-5	.	.	TRBJ1-1	TGTGCCAGCAGTTACGGGTCGGGATTGAACACTGAAGCTTTCTTT	CASSYGSGLNTEAFF
TRBV7-7	TRBD1	.	TRBJ2-2	TGTGCTAGCAGCTTAATGGGACAGGGGGCTGGGAACACCGGGGAGCTGTTTTTT	CASSLMGQGAGNTGELFF
TRBV5-1	TRBD2	.	TRBJ2-5	TGCGCCAGCAGCTTGTCCCAGCGGGGGTTCCAAGAGACCCAGTACTTC	CASSLSQRGFQETQYF
TRBV25-1	.	.	TRBJ2-5	TGTGCCAGCAGTGAAGAAACTAGCCAGTACTTC	CASSEETSQYF
TRBV4-1	TRBD2	.	TRBJ2-7	TGCGCCAGCAGCCTCTCGTGGACTAGCGGGGTCGACGAGCAGTACTTC	CASSLSWTSGVDEQYF
TRBV7-6	TRBD1	.	TRBJ2-7	TGTGCCAGCAGCTTCTCGGACAGGGAAGAGCAGCAGTACTTC	CASSFSDREEQQYF
TRBV5-1	.	.	TRBJ2-3	TGCGCCAGCGCCAGGTTCACAGATACGCAGTATTTT	CASARFTDTQYF
TRBV5-1	.	.	TRBJ1-1	TGCGCCAGCAGCTCCAGGGTGAACACTGAAGCTTTCTTT	CASSSRVNTEAFF
TRBV5-1	TRBD1	.	TRBJ1-2	TGCGCCAGCAGCTTGGTTTCAGGGGGTAGCTATGGCTACACCTTC	CASSLVSGGSYGYTF
TRBV5-6	.	.	TRBJ1-5	TGTGCCAGCAGCTTGGGGCAGGGGTTTCAGCCCCAGCATTTT	CASSLGQGFQPQHF
TRBV18	.	.	TRBJ2-7	TGTGCCAGCTCACCACGAGAAGGGGTGCAGTACTTC	CASSPREGVQYF
TRBV5-8	TRBD1	.	TRBJ1-5	TGTGCCAGCAGCCCAGGGACAGCACGGGAACAGCCCCAGCATTTT	CASSPGTAREQPQHF
TRBV6-1	.	.	TRBJ1-1	TGTGCCAGCAGTTATGGGCAGGCCGACACTGAAGCTTTCTTT	CASSYGQADTEAFF
TRBV7-2	TRBD2	.	TRBJ2-7	TGTGCCAGCAGCTACGGTCCTAGCGGGGGAGGGGAGCAGTACTTC	CASSYGPSGGGEQYF
TRBV7-9	.	.	TRBJ1-2	TGTGCCAGCAGCTTAGACAGTCGGAATGGCTACACCTTC	CASSLDSRNGYTF
TRBV4-1	TRBD1	.	TRBJ1-1	TGCGCCAGCAGGGGACAGGGGACGGCAAGAGAGGAAGCTTTCTTT	CASRGQGTAREEAFF
TRBV4-1	TRBD2	few	TRBJ2-3	TGCGCCAGCAGCTCCCGACTAGCGGGCAAGACAGATACGCAGTATTTT	CASSSRLAGKTDTQYF
TRBV2	.	.	TRBJ1-5	TGTGCCAGCAGTGAATCCCAAGGAGGGGCGCATAATCAGCCCCAGCATTTT	CASSESQGGAHNQPQHF
TRBV6-5	.	.	TRBJ2-2	TGTGCCAGCAGTCGACTCCTAGCGACCGGGGAGCTGTTTTTT	CASSRLLATGELFF
TRBV10-3	.	.	TRBJ1-1	TGTGCCATCAGGGACGGGGACACTGAAGCTTTCTTT	CAIRDGDTEAFF
TRBV27	.	.	TRBJ2-7	TGTGCCAGCAGTTTAAAAGGAGATCGGAGCTCCTACGAGCAGTACTTC	CASSLKGDRSSYEQYF